This TCR beta chain was recorded in a study of T cells after posttransplantation cyclophosphamide (dated by TCRdb to 2016 to 2018). The study in broad terms: Using TRB sequencing, the study followed how the T cell repertoire rebuilt after myeloablative bone marrow transplantation with posttransplantation cyclophosphamide given as GVHD prophylaxis. Samples from 30 to 35 PTCy-treated patients, along with samples from roughly 15 of their related bone marrow donors, underwent antigen receptor sequencing. Public TRB sequences were checked against a database of over 3,600 sequences associated with responses to pathogens, tumor antigens, self-antigens and alloantigens. Blood from all 35 or so PTCy patients who had 1-year posttransplant specimens underwent TRB sequencing. TRA and TRB clonality were tightly correlated in several samples, so subsequent TCR analyses focused on TRB only. In 3 patients, TRB sequencing was also performed on up to about 3 more blood samples taken 2 to 5.2 years after transplant, and in 4 patients, pretransplant blood was also TRB-sequenced.

This clone came up many times. The antigen this receptor binds is unknown. There are no base qualities to consult, and no much larger clone falls within one base. The CDR3 covers 15 residues, taking in both the cysteine and the phenylalanine. Only CDR3 DNA remains: 45 bases, in frame from the first base. Ends trimmed: V by 6 bases, J by 8 bases; bases unmatched to a gene: 8. Broader findings and caveats from the paper: Across 45 patients, TRB clonality was highly associated with recipient CMV seropositivity and CMV reactivation, and PTCy diversity was similar to diversity in CNI/methotrexate controls. At 1-2 months, donor-recipient similarity was low but rose over the first year, and the later blood repertoires were often dominated by donor CD8+ memory clones. The TRB repertoires of T cells infiltrating skin or GI tract showed only limited overlap with the TRB repertoires of T cells in blood.

Peripheral blood samples were provided by related bone marrow donors on the day of marrow donation. Peripheral blood and bone marrow mononuclear cells were isolated by Ficoll-Hypaque density centrifugation and were cryopreserved. Genomic DNA was used for TRB sequencing, which was performed with the immunoSEQ assay at survey resolution or with the hsTCRB kit. As for the authors' bioinformatics: The immunoSEQ software was used for initial read processing, and the LymphoSeq R package was used for repertoire analyses. Clonality was computed as 1 minus normalized Shannon entropy; Gini coefficient was also calculated for each TRB dataset. Phenotypes of unsorted samples were inferred by mapping TRB sequences from sorted subsets of the recipient or donor onto the same recipient's unsorted samples. TCRdb carries this immuneACCESS record with in-frame sequences only. Its versions omit some clonotypes, under half of them owing to an unresolved V gene in the studies checked, with the rest unexplained. D and trimming come from the DNA, and the V and J calls and clone size come from that table. This sample has 12,000 or so clones, none of them a singleton. The ten largest clones add up to 6% to 9.5% of the sample.

The sequencing input was PBMCs. The rearranged chain carries TRBV12-3 or TRBV12-4 and TRBJ2-1, and TRBD2 matches 12 of the central bases. This receptor was taken from a woman between 40 and 50 years old in good health, CMV-negative, and a related stem cell transplant donor. The DNA sequence is given as TGTGCCAGCAGCGTCGGGACTAGCGGGCCCTATGAGCAGTTCTTC. It translates as CASSVGTSGPYEQFF.